This record looks at one T cell receptor (beta chain) sequence and its context. The germline gene is not matched at one end of the junction; a read error may be the cause. Sequenced by immunoSEQ multiplex PCR; TCRdb stores in-frame clones only, minus some. The sample has approximately 92,000 clones, roughly four fifths seen once. These data are taken from a study of cytotoxic CD8 clonotypes in ibrutinib-treated CLL. Germline CDR1 reads SGDLS; CDR2 reads YYNGEE. The CDR3 is 16 amino acids. The specimen comprised PBMCs, sampled after 24 months of ibrutinib treatment. This chain joins TRBV9 and TRBJ1-6, with 9 bases matching TRBD1. This clonotype was sampled from a human donor with chronic lymphocytic leukemia. CDR3 residues: CASSPRTGEFNSPLYF. The DNA for the CDR3 is TGTGCCAGCAGCCCCAGGACAGGGGAGTTTAATTCACCCCTCTACTTT.